Following are 21 T cell receptor beta chains from one sample sequenced in a study of tumor-infiltrating lymphocytes in oesophageal squamous cell carcinoma. TCRdb processed the PCR reads anew with MiXCR; each CDR3 protein has one entry. The top ten hold roughly 20% of the sample, which has about 15,000 distinct CDR3 sequences, roughly 55% seen once. The sample was esophageal tumor tissue. The receptors shown here come from a male donor with esophageal squamous cell carcinoma.

This clonotype was picked up one time. The chain is built from TRBV7-2 and TRBJ2-5, with D possibly being TRBD1 or TRBD2 (5 bases each). Gene TRBJ2-7 matches the end of the DNA better, so the J call may be wrong. This CDR3 region has 15 residues. CDR1 is SGHTA, CDR2 FQGNSA, per germline. CDR3 nucleotide sequence: TGTGCCAGCAGCACAAAAGCCGGGACGCCCTACGAGCAGTACTTC. This gives the protein CASSTKAGTPYEQYF.

The rearrangement links TRBV11-2 to TRBJ2-4, with TRBD2 matching 8 bases. The J call is in doubt because the DNA end fits TRBJ2-1 better. This CDR3 is built from 14 residues. Germline CDR1 reads SGHAT; CDR2 reads FQNNGV. The DNA of the CDR3 is TGTGCCAGCAGCTTGAACGGGGGGGCCTTCGAACAGTTCTTC. Amino acids: CASSLNGGAFEQFF.

As for this clonotype: Here the CDR3 omits its conserved ending phenylalanine or tryptophan, so a read error is the likely source. The DNA is omitted, as the CDR3 cannot be located on it reliably, and the CDR3 follows TCRdb's listing. The J gene is TRBJ2-6, the V gene TRBV11-2; the table names TRBD1, a call not compared with the DNA. CDR1 SGHAT and CDR2 FQNNGV come from the germline V gene. With termini counted, the CDR3 has 17 amino acids. The CDR3 spells CASSLGRERSYEQYFGA.

This clonotype was counted between two and nine times. The chain has TRBV7-3 and TRBJ2-5; TRBD2 matches 14 bases. The better agreement between TRBJ2-7 and the DNA end casts doubt on the J call. CDR1 and CDR2 (germline): SGHTA, FQGTGA. CDR3 size: 16 residues. The CDR3 DNA reads as TGTGCCAGCAGCCCCTTGGGACTAGCGGGAGTTGGCGAGCAGTACTTC. Translation gives CASSPLGLAGVGEQYF.

This clonotype was counted at least ten times. The chain has TRBV5-1 and TRBJ1-6; D is uncertain. V lost 0 bases, J lost 8 bases, and 12 bases lay in between. The CDR3 totals 15 residues. Germline V gene sequence: CDR1 SGHRS, CDR2 YFSETQ. The CDR3 DNA sequence: TGCGCCAGCAGCTTGGCCAATAGCGGGTATTCACCCCTCCACTTT. It is translated as CASSLANSGYSPLHF.

The rearrangement joins TRBV7-6 to TRBJ2-5, with 12 bases fitting TRBD1. With the DNA end fitting TRBJ2-7 better, the J assignment may be wrong. This CDR3 comprises 15 residues. Germline V lookup: CDR1 SGHVS, CDR2 FNYEAQ. CDR3 sequence: CASRGWGQGAHEQYF. DNA of the CDR3: TGTGCCAGCAGGGGGTGGGGACAGGGGGCCCACGAGCAGTACTTC.

To note about this clonotype: The conserved phenylalanine or tryptophan normally closing the CDR3 is absent here, so this likely arose from a read error. The DNA is left out, because the CDR3 cannot be placed on it with certainty; the CDR3 is given as TCRdb lists it. The rearrangement joins TRBV7-3 to TRBJ1-1; the tabulated D call, TRBD1, remains unverified against the DNA. The CDR3 length equals 17 residues, ends included. Germline assignment: CDR1 SGHTA and CDR2 FQGTGA. The CDR3 region is CASSERGDSHNEQFFGP.

The CDR3 is CASSLQSGGTEAFF. CDR3 sequence (DNA): TGTGCCAGCAGTTTACAATCAGGGGGGACTGAAGCTTTCTTT. This chain joins TRBV27 and TRBJ1-1; 7 bases agree with TRBD1. The germline CDR1 and CDR2 sequences are MNHEY and SMNVEV (reference sequence). The CDR3 runs 14 residues. V dropped 2 bases and J dropped 5; count of bases not matched to a gene: 5.

Within the sample, this clonotype is medium-sized. The chain recombines TRBV7-2 with TRBJ2-5; 10 bases agree with TRBD1. This CDR3 contains 14 residues. V lost 5 bases and J lost 4; bases outside the gene matches: 4. Germline CDR1 reads SGHTA; CDR2 reads FQGNSA. CDR3 sequence reads: CASSRDRGLETQYF. In DNA, the CDR3 is TGTGCCAGCAGCCGGGACAGGGGTTTAGAGACCCAGTACTTC.

The rearrangement uses TRBV27 and TRBJ2-7, with 13 bases fitting TRBD2. The end of the DNA fits TRBJ2-1 better, so the J call may be wrong. The germline V gene has CDR1 MNHEY and CDR2 SMNVEV (reference sequence). CDR3 length equals 16 residues. The CDR3 spells CASSYLTSGRRNEQFF. The DNA for the CDR3 is TGTGCCAGCAGTTACCTGACTAGCGGGAGGCGGAATGAGCAGTTCTTC.

A word on this clonotype: Here the CDR3 omits its conserved ending phenylalanine or tryptophan, so a read error is the likely source. No DNA is shown, since the ends of the CDR3 on it are uncertain; the CDR3 is the one TCRdb lists. The rearrangement joins TRBV7-6 to TRBJ2-1; TRBD2, the table's D call, was not compared with the DNA. Looked up from germline, CDR1 is SGHVS and CDR2 is FNYEAQ. The CDR3 comprises 9 residues, both ends counted. CDR3 sequence: CASSSYRGE.

In its sample, this clonotype was seen many times. The J gene is TRBJ2-1, the V gene TRBV6-4; the D is unclear. CDR1 is MRHNA, CDR2 SNTAGT, per germline. The ends were cut back, 0 bases at V and 1 base at J, with 10 bases in the middle. The CDR3 spans 16 residues. In DNA form, the CDR3 reads TGTGCCAGCAGTGACTCAGCTAGTCATTCCTACAATGAGCAGTTCTTC. The encoded protein is CASSDSASHSYNEQFF.

The chain couples TRBV12-3 or TRBV12-4 to TRBJ2-7; no firm D call. The CDR3 covers 14 residues. The V and J ends lost 4 bases and 0 bases respectively, with 10 bases between them. The CDR3 nucleotides read TGTGCCAGCAGTTCGCTGGAGAGCTCCTACGAGCAGTACTTC. It codes for CASSSLESSYEQYF.

This clonotype came up once. CDR3 amino acids: CASSLWAAGGGYNEQYF. Written as DNA, the CDR3 is TGTGCCAGCAGTTTATGGGCAGCGGGAGGCGGATACAATGAGCAGTACTTC. The chain links TRBV27 to TRBJ2-4; 9 bases map to TRBD2. The CDR3 runs 17 residues. Germline trimming cut 1 base from V and 13 bases from J; bases unmatched to any gene: 17. The germline CDR1 and CDR2 sequences are MNHEY and SMNVEV (reference sequence).

This chain uses TRBV27 with TRBJ2-3; D call uncertain. Trimming shortened V by 5 bases and J by 0 bases, and 12 bases separated the two germline ends. The length of the CDR3 is 15 residues. CDR1 and CDR2 from the germline V gene are MNHEY and SMNVEV (reference sequence). CDR3 sequence: CASSPRVTSTDTQYF. The CDR3 DNA is TGTGCCAGCAGTCCCCGGGTGACAAGCACAGATACGCAGTATTTT.

The V gene is TRBV28, the J gene TRBJ1-2; D is undetermined. Germline-derived CDR1 and CDR2 are MDHEN and SYDVKM. CDR3 length: 16 residues. V dropped 5 bases and J dropped 4 bases, with 20 bases sitting between them. The CDR3 DNA follows: TGTGCCAGCAGTCCCACCCGGACGGATAAGCGCTATGGCTACACCTTC. This codes for CASSPTRTDKRYGYTF.

The chain carries TRBV7-2 and TRBJ1-5, with D hard to call. CDR1 and CDR2 from the germline V gene are SGHTA and FQGNSA. Trimming pared 4 bases from V and 0 bases from J, leaving 10 bases between. CDR3 size: 15 residues. CDR3 sequence (DNA): TGTGCCAGCAGCTCTGACGGGTATAGCAATCAGCCCCAGCATTTT. As protein: CASSSDGYSNQPQHF.

In this sample, this clonotype turned up many times. The chain joins TRBV6-2 or TRBV6-3 to TRBJ2-7; D unclear. V gave up 0 bases and J gave up 5 bases, with 8 bases separating them. Germline CDR1 and CDR2: MNHEY and SVGEGT. The CDR3 spans 13 residues. CDR3 loop: CASSYSFEDEQYF. The CDR3 coding sequence is TGTGCCAGCAGTTACTCGTTCGAGGACGAGCAGTACTTC.

Judged by abundance, this clonotype is medium-sized. The chain combines TRBV5-5 with TRBJ2-1, with TRBD2 matching 12 bases. CDR3 length: 15 residues. The germline V gene has CDR1 SGHKS and CDR2 YYEKEE (reference sequence). Unmatched junction bases numbered 6, after V lost 4 bases and J lost 7 bases. The CDR3 sequence is CASSLTSGRRNEQFF. In DNA form, the CDR3 reads TGTGCCAGCAGCCTAACTAGCGGGAGGAGGAATGAGCAGTTCTTC.

By share of the sample, this clonotype is medium-sized (0.01 to 0.1%). The J gene is TRBJ2-7, the V gene TRBV6-1; 7 bases line up with TRBD1. J lost 5 bases, V lost 3 bases, and 7 bases had no gene match. Germline V gene data show CDR1 as MNHNS and CDR2 as SASEGT. The CDR3 sequence is 14 residues long. The CDR3 loop reads CASSDAGGVNEQYF. CDR3 nucleotides: TGTGCCAGCAGTGACGCAGGGGGTGTCAACGAGCAGTACTTC.

This chain joins TRBV7-2 and TRBJ2-3; D is uncertain. The J call may be in error: the DNA end matches TRBJ2-5 better. Germline V gene lookup returns CDR1 SGHTA and CDR2 FQGNSA. The CDR3 is 13 amino acids. The CDR3 DNA reads as TGTGCCAGCAGTCCTACTCAGACGGAGACCCAGTACTTC. It yields the protein CASSPTQTETQYF.